These T cell receptor beta chains were read from a single sample in a study of graft-versus-host responses after intestinal transplantation. TCRdb keeps only in-frame clones here, not all; method: immunoSEQ multiplex PCR. This sample has 8,000 to 10,000 clones, with 25% to 35% found just once. Sequenced here: alloreactive CD8+ T cells from a mixed lymphocyte reaction culture, sampled before intestinal transplant. The receptors shown here come from a human patient who received an intestinal transplant. Each CDR3 is given with its conserved first and last residue. The D gene is left open where the match is weak. Size is omitted from some rows. Given values are once, few, many or a class for expanded clones.

size: few
length: 14
V: TRBV18
D: TRBD1
J: TRBJ2-7
DNA: TGTGCCAGCTCATCAGGGACAGGGGTCTACGAGCAGTACTTC
CDR3: CASSSGTGVYEQYF

size: .
length: 17
V: TRBV7-6
D: .
J: TRBJ2-3
DNA: TGTGCCAGCAGCTTAGAGGAGTGGGGGGTGAACACAGATACGCAGTATTTT
CDR3: CASSLEEWGVNTDTQYF

size: few
length: 13
V: TRBV19
D: TRBD2
J: TRBJ2-7
DNA: TGTGCCAGTAGTGGGGAGGGTGCCTACGAGCAGTACTTC
CDR3: CASSGEGAYEQYF

size: few
length: 14
V: TRBV7-9
D: .
J: TRBJ1-2
DNA: TGTGCCAGCAGCTTAGCCCTAGGGGGATATGGCTACACCTTC
CDR3: CASSLALGGYGYTF

size: .
length: 16
V: TRBV7-6
D: TRBD2
J: TRBJ2-5
DNA: TGTGCCAGCATCGGAGGGGCTAGCGGGGGGACGGAGACCCAGTACTTC
CDR3: CASIGGASGGTETQYF

size: few
length: 15
V: TRBV6-5
D: TRBD2
J: TRBJ2-3
DNA: TGTGCCAGCAGCCGGGGACTAGCATCCGCAGATACGCAGTATTTT
CDR3: CASSRGLASADTQYF

size: .
length: 15
V: TRBV11-2
D: TRBD2
J: TRBJ2-3
DNA: TGTGCCAGCAGCGACCCTAGCGGGGGGACAGATACGCAGTATTTT
CDR3: CASSDPSGGTDTQYF

size: medium-sized
length: 12
V: TRBV19
D: .
J: TRBJ1-1
DNA: TGTGCCAGTAGCATGAGCCGGACTGAAGCTTTCTTT
CDR3: CASSMSRTEAFF

size: .
length: 14
V: TRBV6-5
D: TRBD1
J: TRBJ2-7
DNA: TGTGCCAGCAGGCGACAGGGGGCGACCTACGAGCAGTACTTC
CDR3: CASRRQGATYEQYF

size: .
length: 16
V: TRBV27
D: TRBD1
J: TRBJ2-1
DNA: TGTGCCAGCAGCTACCCGACAGGGGGCGTGAACAATGAGCAGTTCTTC
CDR3: CASSYPTGGVNNEQFF

size: .
length: 18
V: TRBV9
D: TRBD2
J: TRBJ2-5
DNA: TGTGCCAGCAGCAACCCTCCGGGACTAGCGGGGGCCCAAGAGACCCAGTACTTC
CDR3: CASSNPPGLAGAQETQYF

size: .
length: 15
V: TRBV4-1
D: .
J: TRBJ1-3
DNA: TGCGCCAGCAGCCAAGATCGGGGCTCTGGAAACACCATATATTTT
CDR3: CASSQDRGSGNTIYF

size: .
length: 16
V: TRBV7-2
D: TRBD1
J: TRBJ2-5
DNA: TGTGCCAGCAGCTATACGGGGACAGGGTCACAAGAGACCCAGTACTTC
CDR3: CASSYTGTGSQETQYF

size: .
length: 12
V: TRBV13
D: .
J: TRBJ1-1
DNA: TGTGCCAGCAGCCCACAGGACACTGAAGCTTTCTTT
CDR3: CASSPQDTEAFF

size: .
length: 15
V: TRBV4-1
D: TRBD1
J: TRBJ2-7
DNA: TGCGCCAGCAGCCTCCGGGACAGGGGTTACGACGAGCAGTACTTC
CDR3: CASSLRDRGYDEQYF

size: few
length: 15
V: TRBV6-1
D: .
J: TRBJ2-7
DNA: TGTGCCAGCAGTCTCGGCTGGAATCCGGAGTACGAGCAGTACTTC
CDR3: CASSLGWNPEYEQYF

size: .
length: 15
V: TRBV12-1
D: .
J: TRBJ2-7
DNA: TGTGCCAGCAGCTTTTGCCTAGTCAGCTCCTACGAGCAGTACTTC
CDR3: CASSFCLVSSYEQYF

size: .
length: 13
V: TRBV5-6
D: TRBD1
J: TRBJ2-7
DNA: TGTGCCAGCAGAGGGGGCCCAGGGTACGAGCAGTACTTC
CDR3: CASRGGPGYEQYF

size: .
length: 12
V: TRBV13
D: .
J: TRBJ1-1
DNA: TGTGCCAGCAGCCAGGAAAACACTGAAGCTTTCTTT
CDR3: CASSQENTEAFF

size: .
length: 14
V: TRBV27
D: TRBD1
J: TRBJ1-1
DNA: TGTGCCAGCAGCATTGGACAGGGGAACACTGAAGCTTTCTTT
CDR3: CASSIGQGNTEAFF

size: .
length: 15
V: TRBV6-1
D: .
J: TRBJ2-6
DNA: TGTGCCACTAACAGCTTTTACTCTGGGGCCAACGTCCTGACTTTC
CDR3: CATNSFYSGANVLTF

size: medium-sized
length: 15
V: TRBV5-1
D: TRBD1
J: TRBJ1-4
DNA: TGCGCCAGCAGCTTGGCAGGACAGGGGAATGAAAAACTGTTTTTT
CDR3: CASSLAGQGNEKLFF

size: .
length: 14
V: TRBV7-6
D: .
J: TRBJ1-1
DNA: TGTGCCAGCAGCGTACCAGAAATGAACACTGAAGCTTTCTTT
CDR3: CASSVPEMNTEAFF

size: medium-sized
length: 14
V: TRBV13
D: .
J: TRBJ1-3
DNA: TGTGCCAGCAGCTTAGGGACTTCTGGAAACACCATATATTTT
CDR3: CASSLGTSGNTIYF

size: once
length: 12
V: TRBV7-9
D: .
J: TRBJ2-3
DNA: TGTGCCAGCAGCTTTGGTCCGGGTACGCAGTATTTT
CDR3: CASSFGPGTQYF

size: .
length: 15
V: TRBV7-3
D: .
J: TRBJ2-3
DNA: TGTGCCAGCAGCCCGGACAGCGGGGGCACAGATACGCAGTATTTT
CDR3: CASSPDSGGTDTQYF

size: .
length: 13
V: TRBV6-5
D: .
J: TRBJ1-1
DNA: TGTGCCAGCAGACAGGGAATCGGCACTGAAGCTTTCTTT
CDR3: CASRQGIGTEAFF

size: .
length: 16
V: TRBV5-1
D: .
J: TRBJ2-3
DNA: TGCGCCAGCAGCTTGGCATCAGGGATTAGCACAGATACGCAGTATTTT
CDR3: CASSLASGISTDTQYF